This T cell receptor beta chain was found in a study of T cell repertoires in cytomegalovirus infection. On the study more broadly: Public TCR beta signatures provided an indication of both CMV infection and a matching HLA type. Study results and caveats: Dominating the ex vivo response were TCR beta clonotypes that were CMV-specific and HLA-C-restricted.

TCRdb redid the calling of the reads with MiXCR, one entry per CDR3 protein. This sample has about 830,000 distinct CDR3 sequences, with approximately 32% found just once. V was cut by 1 base and J by 2 bases, with 11 bases left in between. CDR3 size: 15 residues. Per germline, CDR1 SEHNR and CDR2 FQNEAQ (reference sequence). This clonotype appeared many times. What it recognizes is unknown. Sequences were derived from cultured CD8+ T cells from PBMCs, sampled from culture after CMV antigen stimulation. The clonotype was recovered from a human donor in good health (CMV status not recorded). Some clones in this sample may be carry-over from other donors' samples. The chain couples TRBV7-9 to TRBJ2-5; D is tentatively TRBD1 or TRBD2 (5 bases each). The CDR3 loop is CASSLGPGTQETQYF. The CDR3 DNA reads as TGTGCCAGCAGCTTAGGTCCGGGGACGCAAGAGACCCAGTACTTC.